A single sample gave rise to the 8 T cell receptor beta chains below, sequenced in a study of T cell responses to AZD1222 COVID-19 vaccine. TCRdb keeps only in-frame clones here, not all; method: immunoSEQ multiplex PCR. The sample includes roughly 97,000 clones, more than 70% seen only once; the top ten take roughly 2.8%. Here the sequenced sample was peripheral blood, taken on day 0 of AZD1222 vaccination. All receptors derive from an adult in good health.

This rearrangement joins TRBV5-1 to TRBJ1-5; D remains unclear. Trimming removed 0 bases from V and 2 bases from J, with 12 bases in between. CDR1 is SGHRS, CDR2 YFSETQ, per germline. The CDR3 consists of 16 residues. In nucleotides, the CDR3 is TGCGCCAGCAGCTTGGGGACTGGGAGTGGCAATCAGCCCCAGCATTTT. Its protein product is CASSLGTGSGNQPQHF.

The rearrangement links TRBV4-3 to TRBJ2-3, with TRBD1 as a possible D gene (5 bases). Germline loops: CDR1 LGHNA, CDR2 YSLEER. Between the trimmed V and J ends, which lost 4 bases and 1 base, there was a span of 12 bases. The CDR3 is made up of 15 amino acids. In nucleotides, the CDR3 is TGCGCCAGCAGCCCCAGGGTAGACGGCACAGATACGCAGTATTTT. Its protein product is CASSPRVDGTDTQYF.

This clone has just one count. The chain recombines TRBV28 with TRBJ1-5; D may be TRBD1 (5 bases). The germline V and J ends were trimmed by 6 bases and 1 base, with 13 bases remaining between them. Germline lookup yields CDR1 MDHEN and CDR2 SYDVKM. The CDR3 extends over 15 amino acids. CDR3 protein: CASRTIGASNQPQHF. CDR3 nucleotides: TGTGCCAGCAGGACTATCGGGGCGAGCAATCAGCCCCAGCATTTT.

The chain employs TRBV10-1 and TRBJ1-5, with 11 bases fitting TRBD1. Germline V gives CDR1 WNHNN, CDR2 SYGVQD (reference sequence). Unmatched junction bases numbered 4, after V lost 7 bases and J lost 5 bases. The CDR3 has 14 residues. DNA for the CDR3: TGCGCCAGCATGAGGGGACAGGGGGATCAGCCCCAGCATTTT. Translating it yields CASMRGQGDQPQHF.

The chain combines TRBV7-2 with TRBJ2-1; 7 nucleotides match TRBD2. V lost 0 bases and J lost 10; bases outside the gene matches: 6. The CDR3 is 14 residues long. Germline V lookup: CDR1 SGHTA, CDR2 FQGNSA. CDR3: CASSLASVGGEQFF. CDR3 sequence (DNA): TGTGCCAGCAGCTTAGCGTCGGTGGGGGGGGAGCAGTTCTTC.

This clone was counted only a few times. The chain couples TRBV7-9 to TRBJ2-7; possible D gene TRBD1, 5 bases. Germline values: CDR1 SEHNR, CDR2 FQNEAQ (reference sequence). The CDR3 is made up of 12 amino acids. Trimming left V 5 bases short and J 3 bases short, with 8 bases between. Written as DNA, the CDR3 is TGTGCCAGCAGCCAGGGTGGCTACGAGCAGTACTTC. Its protein is CASSQGGYEQYF. Full variable domain (remainder filled in from reference TRBV7-9 and TRBJ2-7): DTGVSQNPRHKITKRGQNVTFRCDPISEHNRLYWYRQTLGQGPEFLTYFQNEAQLEKSRLLSDRFSAERPKGSFSTLEIQRTEQGDSAMYLCASSQGGYEQYFGPGTRLTVT.

The genes are TRBV7-8 and TRBJ2-5, with a weak D call TRBD1 (5 bases). The CDR3 contains 14 residues. CDR1 is SGHVS and CDR2 is FQNEAQ in the germline V gene. V was trimmed by 0 bases and J by 4 bases, leaving 9 bases between them. The CDR3 protein is CASSLALQGETQYF. The CDR3 region has the DNA TGTGCCAGCAGCTTAGCGCTTCAGGGAGAGACCCAGTACTTC.

Points on this clone: Other DNA sequences in this specimen translate into the identical CDR3. The rearrangement joins TRBV9 to TRBJ1-4; perhaps TRBD1 as D (6 bases). This CDR3 spans 15 amino acids. Germline values: CDR1 SGDLS, CDR2 YYNGEE. V lost 1 base to trimming and J lost 7 bases, with 14 bases between them. The CDR3 spells CASSVFGGPGEKLFF. CDR3 DNA sequence: TGTGCCAGCAGCGTATTCGGGGGGCCAGGTGAAAAACTGTTTTTT.